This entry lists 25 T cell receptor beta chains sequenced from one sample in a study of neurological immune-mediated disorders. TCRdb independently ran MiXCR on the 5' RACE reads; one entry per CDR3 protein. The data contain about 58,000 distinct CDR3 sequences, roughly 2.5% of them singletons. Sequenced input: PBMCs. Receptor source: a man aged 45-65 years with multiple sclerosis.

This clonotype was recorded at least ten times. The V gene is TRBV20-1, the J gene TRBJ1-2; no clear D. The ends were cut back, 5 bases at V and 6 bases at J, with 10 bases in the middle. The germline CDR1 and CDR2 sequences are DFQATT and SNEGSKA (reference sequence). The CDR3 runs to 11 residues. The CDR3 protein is CSAVKRDGYTF. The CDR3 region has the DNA TGCAGTGCTGTCAAAAGAGATGGCTACACCTTC.

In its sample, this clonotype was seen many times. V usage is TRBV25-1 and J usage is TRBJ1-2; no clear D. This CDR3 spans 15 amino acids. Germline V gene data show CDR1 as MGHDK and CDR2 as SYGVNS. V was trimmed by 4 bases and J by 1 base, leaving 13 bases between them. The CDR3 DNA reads TGTGCCAGCAGTGGTTCGTCCGGGGTTAACTATGGCTACACCTTC. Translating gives CASSGSSGVNYGYTF.

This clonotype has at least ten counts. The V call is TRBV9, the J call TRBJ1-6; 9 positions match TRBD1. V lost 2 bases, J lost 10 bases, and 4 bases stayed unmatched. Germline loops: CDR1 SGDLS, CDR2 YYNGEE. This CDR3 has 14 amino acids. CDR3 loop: CASSVDRGWSPLHF. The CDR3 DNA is TGTGCCAGCAGCGTGGACAGGGGCTGGTCACCCCTCCACTTT.

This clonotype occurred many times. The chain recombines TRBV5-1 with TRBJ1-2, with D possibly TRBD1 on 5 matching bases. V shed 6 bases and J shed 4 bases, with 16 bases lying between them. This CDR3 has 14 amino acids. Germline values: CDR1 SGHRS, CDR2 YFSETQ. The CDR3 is CASTPRGGFYGYTF. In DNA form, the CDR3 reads TGCGCCAGCACCCCGCGGGGGGGTTTCTATGGCTACACCTTC.

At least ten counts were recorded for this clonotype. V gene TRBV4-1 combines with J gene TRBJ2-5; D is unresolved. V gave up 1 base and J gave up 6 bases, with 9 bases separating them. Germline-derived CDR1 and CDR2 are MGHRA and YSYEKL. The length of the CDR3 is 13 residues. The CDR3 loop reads CASSQVGRKTQYF. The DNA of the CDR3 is TGCGCCAGCAGCCAAGTCGGGCGGAAGACCCAGTACTTC.

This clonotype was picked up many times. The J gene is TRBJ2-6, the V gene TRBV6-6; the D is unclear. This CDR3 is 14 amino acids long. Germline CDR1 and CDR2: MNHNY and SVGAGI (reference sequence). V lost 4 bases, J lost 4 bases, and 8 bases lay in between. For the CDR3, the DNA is TGTGCCAGCAGTTCCACAATCGGGGCCAACGTCCTGACTTTC. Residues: CASSSTIGANVLTF.

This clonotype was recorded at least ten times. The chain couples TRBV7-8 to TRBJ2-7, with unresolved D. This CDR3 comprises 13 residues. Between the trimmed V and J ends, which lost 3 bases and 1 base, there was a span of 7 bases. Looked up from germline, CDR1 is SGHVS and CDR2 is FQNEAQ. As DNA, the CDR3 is TGTGCCAGCAGCTTTCAACAGTCCTACGAGCAGTACTTC. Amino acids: CASSFQQSYEQYF.

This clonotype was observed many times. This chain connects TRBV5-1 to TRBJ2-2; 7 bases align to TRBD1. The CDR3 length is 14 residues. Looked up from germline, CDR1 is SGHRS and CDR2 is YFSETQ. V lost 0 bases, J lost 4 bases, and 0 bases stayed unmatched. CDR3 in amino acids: CASSLGQGTGELFF. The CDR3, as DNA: TGCGCCAGCAGCTTGGGACAGGGCACCGGGGAGCTGTTTTTT.

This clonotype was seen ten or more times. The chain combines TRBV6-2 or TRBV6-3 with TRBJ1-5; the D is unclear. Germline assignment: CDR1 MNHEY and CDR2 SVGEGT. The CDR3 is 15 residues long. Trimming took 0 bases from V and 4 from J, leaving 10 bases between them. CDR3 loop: CASSYSGRRNQPQHF. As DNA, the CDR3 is TGTGCCAGCAGTTACTCGGGTCGGAGAAATCAGCCCCAGCATTTT.

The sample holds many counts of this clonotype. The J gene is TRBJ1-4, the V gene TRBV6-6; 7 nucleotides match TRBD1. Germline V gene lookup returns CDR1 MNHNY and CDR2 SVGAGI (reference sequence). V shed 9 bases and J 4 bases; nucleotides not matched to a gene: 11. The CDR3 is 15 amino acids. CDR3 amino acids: CASRSTGLSNEKLFF. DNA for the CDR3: TGTGCCAGTCGGTCGACAGGGTTAAGTAATGAAAAACTGTTTTTT.

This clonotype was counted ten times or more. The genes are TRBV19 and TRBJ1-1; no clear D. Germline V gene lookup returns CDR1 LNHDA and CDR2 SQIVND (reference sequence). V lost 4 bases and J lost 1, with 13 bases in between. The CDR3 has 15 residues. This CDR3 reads CASSTPGGGNTEAFF. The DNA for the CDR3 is TGTGCCAGTAGTACCCCGGGAGGCGGGAACACTGAAGCTTTCTTT.

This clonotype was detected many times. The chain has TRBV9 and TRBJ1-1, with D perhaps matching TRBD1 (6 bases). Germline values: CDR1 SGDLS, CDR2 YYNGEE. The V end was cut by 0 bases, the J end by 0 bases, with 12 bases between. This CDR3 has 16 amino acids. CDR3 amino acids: CASSVGAGAVNTEAFF. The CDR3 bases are TGTGCCAGCAGCGTAGGGGCAGGGGCGGTGAACACTGAAGCTTTCTTT.

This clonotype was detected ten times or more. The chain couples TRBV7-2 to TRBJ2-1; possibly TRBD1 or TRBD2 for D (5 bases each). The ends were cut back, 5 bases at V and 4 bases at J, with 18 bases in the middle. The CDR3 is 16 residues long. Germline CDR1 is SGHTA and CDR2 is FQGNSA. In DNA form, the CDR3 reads TGTGCCAGCAGCCCCCCGGGCAACTGGGGGTACAATGAGCAGTTCTTC. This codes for CASSPPGNWGYNEQFF.

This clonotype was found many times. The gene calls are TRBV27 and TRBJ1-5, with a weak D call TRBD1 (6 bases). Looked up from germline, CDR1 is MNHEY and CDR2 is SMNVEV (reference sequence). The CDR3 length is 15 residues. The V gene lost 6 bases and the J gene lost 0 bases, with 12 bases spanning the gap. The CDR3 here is CASSRTALSNQPQHF. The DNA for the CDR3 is TGTGCCAGCAGCCGGACAGCACTTAGCAATCAGCCCCAGCATTTT.

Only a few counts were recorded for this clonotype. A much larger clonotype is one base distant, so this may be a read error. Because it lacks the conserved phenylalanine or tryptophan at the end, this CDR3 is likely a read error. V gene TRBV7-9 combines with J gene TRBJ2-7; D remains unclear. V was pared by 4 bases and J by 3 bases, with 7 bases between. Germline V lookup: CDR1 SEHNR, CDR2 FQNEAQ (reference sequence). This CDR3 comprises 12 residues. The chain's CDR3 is CASSYGRYEQYC. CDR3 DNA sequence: TGTGCCAGCAGCTACGGTCGCTACGAGCAGTACTGC.

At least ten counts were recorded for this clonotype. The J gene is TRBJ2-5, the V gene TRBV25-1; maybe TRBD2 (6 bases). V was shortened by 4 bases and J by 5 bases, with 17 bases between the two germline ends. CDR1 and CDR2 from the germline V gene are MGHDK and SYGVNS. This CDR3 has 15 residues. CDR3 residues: CASSVDGGPQETQYF. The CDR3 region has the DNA TGTGCCAGCAGTGTAGACGGGGGACCTCAGGAGACCCAGTACTTC.

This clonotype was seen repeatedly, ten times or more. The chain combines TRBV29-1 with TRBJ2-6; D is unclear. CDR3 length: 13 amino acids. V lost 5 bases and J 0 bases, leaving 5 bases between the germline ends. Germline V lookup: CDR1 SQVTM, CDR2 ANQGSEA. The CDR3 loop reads CSVLVSGANVLTF. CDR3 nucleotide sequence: TGCAGCGTTCTCGTCTCTGGGGCCAACGTCCTGACTTTC.

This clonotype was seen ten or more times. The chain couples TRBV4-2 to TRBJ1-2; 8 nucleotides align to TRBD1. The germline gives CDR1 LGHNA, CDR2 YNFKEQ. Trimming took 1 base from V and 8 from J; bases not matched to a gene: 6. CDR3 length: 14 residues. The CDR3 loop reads CASSQAAGGVGYTF. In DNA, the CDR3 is TGTGCCAGCAGCCAAGCCGCAGGGGGCGTGGGCTACACCTTC.

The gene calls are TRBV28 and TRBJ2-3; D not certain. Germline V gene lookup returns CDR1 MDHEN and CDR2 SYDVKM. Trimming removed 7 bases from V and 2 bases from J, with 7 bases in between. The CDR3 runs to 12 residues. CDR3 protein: CASIGLTDTQYF. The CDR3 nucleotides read TGTGCCAGCATTGGGCTCACAGATACGCAGTATTTT.

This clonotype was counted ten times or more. In nucleotides, the CDR3 is TGTGCCAGCAGCCCACAGGAGTTCCGAGGAAACACCATATATTTT. Translated, it gives CASSPQEFRGNTIYF. The chain recombines TRBV14 with TRBJ1-3; D possibly corresponds to TRBD1 (5 bases). CDR3 length: 15 amino acids. Germline CDR1 reads SGHDN; CDR2 reads FVKESK. The ends were cut back, 4 bases at V and 4 bases at J, with 14 bases in the middle.

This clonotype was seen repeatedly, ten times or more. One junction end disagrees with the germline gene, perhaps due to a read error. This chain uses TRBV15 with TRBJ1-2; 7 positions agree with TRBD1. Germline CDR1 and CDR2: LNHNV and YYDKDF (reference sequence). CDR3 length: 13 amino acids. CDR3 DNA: TGTGCCACCAGCCGAGACAGGGTGGATGGCTACACCTTC. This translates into CATSRDRVDGYTF. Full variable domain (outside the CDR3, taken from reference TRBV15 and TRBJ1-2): DAMVIQNPRYQVTQFGKPVTLSCSQTLNHNVMYWYQQKSSQAPKLLFHYYDKDFNNEADTPDNFQSRRPNTSFCFLDIRSPGLGDTAMYLCATSRDRVDGYTFGSGTRLTVV.

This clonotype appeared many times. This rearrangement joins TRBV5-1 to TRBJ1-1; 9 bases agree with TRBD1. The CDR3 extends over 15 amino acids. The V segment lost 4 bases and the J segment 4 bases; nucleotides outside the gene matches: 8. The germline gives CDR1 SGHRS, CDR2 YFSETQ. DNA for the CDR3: TGCGCCAGCAGCCAAGGGACAGGGAGGACCACTGAAGCTTTCTTT. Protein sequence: CASSQGTGRTTEAFF.

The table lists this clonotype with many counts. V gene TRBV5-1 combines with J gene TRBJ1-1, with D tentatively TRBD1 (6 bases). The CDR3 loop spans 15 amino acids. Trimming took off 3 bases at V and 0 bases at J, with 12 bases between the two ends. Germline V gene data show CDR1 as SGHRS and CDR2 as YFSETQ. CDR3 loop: CASSYTGQLNTEAFF. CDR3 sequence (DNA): TGCGCCAGCAGCTATACCGGACAGCTGAACACTGAAGCTTTCTTT.

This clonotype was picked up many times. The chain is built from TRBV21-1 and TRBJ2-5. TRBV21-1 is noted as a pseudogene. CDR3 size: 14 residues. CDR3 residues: CASSKAAEQETQYF. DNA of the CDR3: TGTGCCAGCAGCAAAGCGGCAGAGCAAGAGACCCAGTACTTC.

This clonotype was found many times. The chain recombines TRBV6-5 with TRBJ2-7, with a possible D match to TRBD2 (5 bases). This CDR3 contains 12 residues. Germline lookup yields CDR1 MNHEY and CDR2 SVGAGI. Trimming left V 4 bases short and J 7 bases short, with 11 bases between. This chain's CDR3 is CASSSPTGEQYF. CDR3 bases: TGTGCCAGCAGTTCTCCTACGGGGGAGCAGTACTTC.